The entry that follows covers one TCR beta chain sequence. This entry is derived from a study of cytomegalovirus exposure and HLA in healthy donors. A multiplex PCR was run with 60 Vbeta primers and 13 Jbeta primers. Only in-frame clones appear in the TCRdb table, and some are missing; sequencing was by immunoSEQ multiplex PCR. The sample includes roughly 130,000 clones, more than 65% seen only once; the top ten take about 2.7%. Germline-derived CDR1 and CDR2 are MNHEY and SMNVEV (reference sequence). J lost 1 base, V lost 5 bases, and 6 bases had no gene match. This CDR3 is 15 amino acids long. The V gene is TRBV27, the J gene TRBJ2-7; TRBD2 agrees at 9 bases. The sequencing input was PBMCs. This receptor was taken from a woman under 30 in good health and CMV-seropositive. Here the CDR3 reads CASSPPGLASYEQYF. The DNA for the CDR3 is TGTGCCAGCAGTCCGCCGGGACTAGCATCCTACGAGCAGTACTTC.